This record concerns one TCR beta chain sequence. J was trimmed by 0 bases and V by 5 bases; bases with no gene match: 3. The germline V gene encodes CDR1 SEHNR and CDR2 FQNEAQ (reference sequence). The CDR3 sequence is 15 residues long. The data were obtained in a study of blood T cell repertoires in COVID-19. Study at large: Donors in the United States, Italy and Spain gave samples during acute or convalescent COVID-19. T cells, B-cell-depleted T cells, or PBMCs supplied cDNA or gDNA.

In the original workflow: Scientists estimated how many nucleated cells there were by amplifying reference gene primers. TCRdb keeps only in-frame clones here, not all; method: immunoSEQ multiplex PCR. V and J calls and clone size follow that table, whereas D and trimming were derived from the DNA. This sample has 300,000 to 400,000 clones; over 75% occur once, and the top ten carry approximately 8%. This clonotype originated in a woman aged 50 to 60 who had recovered from COVID-19. Material for sequencing was peripheral blood. The chain is built from TRBV7-9 and TRBJ2-3, with TRBD1 matching 9 bases. CDR3 coding DNA: TGTGCCAGCAGCCGGGACAGGGTCAGCACAGATACGCAGTATTTT. Protein: CASSRDRVSTDTQYF.